This entry describes one TCR beta chain. This sample is drawn from a study of T cell changes during pregnancy in multiple sclerosis. Libraries were prepared by immunoSEQ multiplex PCR; TCRdb keeps only in-frame clonotypes and omits some of them. The sample holds roughly 38,000 clones; about nine tenths are singletons and the top ten take 5.4%. V lost 6 bases and J lost 3, with 11 bases in between. Germline V gene data show CDR1 as SGHTA and CDR2 as FQGNSA. The CDR3 consists of 13 residues. The sample here was peripheral blood, taken in the third trimester of pregnancy. The chain employs TRBV7-2 and TRBJ2-5, with D perhaps TRBD2 (6 bases). The receptor was derived from a female donor in good health, enrolled as a control in a pregnancy study. CDR3: CASSLVAEETQYF. CDR3 DNA sequence: TGTGCCAGCAGTCTCGTAGCGGAAGAGACCCAGTACTTC.